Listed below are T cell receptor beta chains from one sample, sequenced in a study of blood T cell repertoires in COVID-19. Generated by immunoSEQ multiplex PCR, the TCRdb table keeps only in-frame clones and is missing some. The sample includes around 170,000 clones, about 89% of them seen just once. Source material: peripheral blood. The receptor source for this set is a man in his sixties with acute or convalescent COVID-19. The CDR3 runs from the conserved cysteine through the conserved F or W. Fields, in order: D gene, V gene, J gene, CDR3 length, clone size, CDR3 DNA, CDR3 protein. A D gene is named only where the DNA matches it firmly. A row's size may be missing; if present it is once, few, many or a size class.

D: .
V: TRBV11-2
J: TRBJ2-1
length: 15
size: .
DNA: TGTGCCAGCAGCCCTCTACGGGGAACCTACAATGAGCAGTTCTTC
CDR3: CASSPLRGTYNEQFF

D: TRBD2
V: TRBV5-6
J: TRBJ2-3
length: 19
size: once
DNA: TGTGCCAGCAGCTTGAGGCCTAGCGGGGGTTACTATGAGACAGATACGCAGTATTTT
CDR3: CASSLRPSGGYYETDTQYF

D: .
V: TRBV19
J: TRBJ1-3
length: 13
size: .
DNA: TGTGCCAGTAGTATCGCGGGTGGAAACACCATATATTTT
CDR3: CASSIAGGNTIYF

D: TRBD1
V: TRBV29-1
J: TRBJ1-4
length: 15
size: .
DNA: TGCAGCGTTGAAGATCTGGGGACAGGGGTTGAAAAACTGTTTTTT
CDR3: CSVEDLGTGVEKLFF

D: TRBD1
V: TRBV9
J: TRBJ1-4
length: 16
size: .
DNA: TGTGCCAGCAGCGTTGGACAGGGCGTACCTAATGAAAAACTGTTTTTT
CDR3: CASSVGQGVPNEKLFF

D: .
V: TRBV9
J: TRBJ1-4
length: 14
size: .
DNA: TGTGCCAGCACCCGCGAGTCGGGAGGGGAAAAACTGTTTTTT
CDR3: CASTRESGGEKLFF

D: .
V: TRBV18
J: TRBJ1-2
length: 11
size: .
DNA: TGTGCCAGCTCACCACGGGAGGGCTACACCTTC
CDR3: CASSPREGYTF

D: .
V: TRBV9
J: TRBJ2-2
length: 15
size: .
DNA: TGTGCCAGCAGCGTAGTAACACAGAACACCGGGGAGCTGTTTTTT
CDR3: CASSVVTQNTGELFF

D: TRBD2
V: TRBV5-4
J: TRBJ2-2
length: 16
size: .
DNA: TGTGCCAGCAGCGGGGCGGGACTAGCGACCACCGGGGAGCTGTTTTTT
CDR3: CASSGAGLATTGELFF

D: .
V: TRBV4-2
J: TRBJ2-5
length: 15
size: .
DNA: TGTGCCAGCACCCAAAGGGGGGGAGTGGGTGAGACCCAGTACTTC
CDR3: CASTQRGGVGETQYF

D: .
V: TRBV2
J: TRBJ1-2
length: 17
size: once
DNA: TGTGCCAGCAGTGTCCAGGGCGTGGGTGCCTCTAACTATGGCTACACCTTC
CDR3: CASSVQGVGASNYGYTF

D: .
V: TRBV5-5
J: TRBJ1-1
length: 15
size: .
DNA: TGTGCCAGCAGATTAATCTCTGAGAGGAACACTGAAGCTTTCTTT
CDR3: CASRLISERNTEAFF

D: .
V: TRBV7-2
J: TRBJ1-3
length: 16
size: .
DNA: TGTGCCAGCAGCCGGGGGTGGGTTGGGTCTGGAAACACCATATATTTT
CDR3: CASSRGWVGSGNTIYF

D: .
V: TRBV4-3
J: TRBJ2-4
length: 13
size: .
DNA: TGCGCCAGCAGCCAAGGGGCAGGGGACATTCAGTACTTC
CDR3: CASSQGAGDIQYF

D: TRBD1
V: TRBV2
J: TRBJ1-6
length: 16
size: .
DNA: TGTGCCAGCAGTGAAGCGCTAGGGACAGGGCCCGATCACCTCCACTTT
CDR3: CASSEALGTGPDHLHF

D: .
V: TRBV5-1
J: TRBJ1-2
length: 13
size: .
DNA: TGCGCCAGCAGCTTGGAGGGGGTGGAAGGCTACACCTTC
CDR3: CASSLEGVEGYTF

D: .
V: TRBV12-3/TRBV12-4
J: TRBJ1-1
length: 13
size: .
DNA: TGTGCCAGCAGTTTTGAGGAACACACTGAAGCTTTCTTT
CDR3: CASSFEEHTEAFF

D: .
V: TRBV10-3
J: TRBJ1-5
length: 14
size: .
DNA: TGTGCCATCCGGCAGGGGTCGGGCAATCAGCCCCAGCATTTT
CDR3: CAIRQGSGNQPQHF

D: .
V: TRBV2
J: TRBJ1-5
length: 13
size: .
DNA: TGTGCCAGTGCTGCGGAGGGAAATCAGCCCCAGCATTTT
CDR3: CASAAEGNQPQHF

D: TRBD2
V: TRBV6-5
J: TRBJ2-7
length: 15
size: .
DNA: TGTGCCAGCAGTTACTCGGCGGGGGGGACCTACGAGCAGTACTTC
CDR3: CASSYSAGGTYEQYF

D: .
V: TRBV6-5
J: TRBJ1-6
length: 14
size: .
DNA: TGTGCCAGCAGTCATATCTGGGAGAATTCACCCCTCCACTTT
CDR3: CASSHIWENSPLHF

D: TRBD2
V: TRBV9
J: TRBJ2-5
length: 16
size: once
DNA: TGTGCCAGCAGCGGGTCTAGCGGGGGGGAACAAGAGACCCAGTACTTC
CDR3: CASSGSSGGEQETQYF

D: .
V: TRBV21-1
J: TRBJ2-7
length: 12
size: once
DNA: TGTGCCAAGCAGGTAGGCCACTACGAGCAGTACTTC
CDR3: CAKQVGHYEQYF

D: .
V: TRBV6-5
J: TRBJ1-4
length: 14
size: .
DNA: TGTGCCAGCAGTTACTGGCGGGATAATGAAAAACTGTTTTTT
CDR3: CASSYWRDNEKLFF

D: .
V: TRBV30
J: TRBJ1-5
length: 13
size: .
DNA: TGTGCCTGGAGCTCGGGTAGAGGACAGCCCCAGCATTTT
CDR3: CAWSSGRGQPQHF

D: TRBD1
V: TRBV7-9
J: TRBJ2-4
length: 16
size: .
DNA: TGTGCCAGCAGCCCCCATCCGACAGGGGTCGAAAACATTCAGTACTTC
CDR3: CASSPHPTGVENIQYF

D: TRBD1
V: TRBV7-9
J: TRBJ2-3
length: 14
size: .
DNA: TGTGCCAGCACCAGGGGACAGAGCACAGATACGCAGTATTTT
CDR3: CASTRGQSTDTQYF

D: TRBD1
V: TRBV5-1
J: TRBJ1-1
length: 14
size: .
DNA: TGCGCCAGCAGCTTGAGACAGGGTGGCACTGAAGCTTTCTTT
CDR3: CASSLRQGGTEAFF

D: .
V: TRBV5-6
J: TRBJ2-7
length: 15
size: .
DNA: TGTGCCAGCAGCTTAGTACCAGGGGGGACCTACGAGCAGTACTTC
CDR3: CASSLVPGGTYEQYF

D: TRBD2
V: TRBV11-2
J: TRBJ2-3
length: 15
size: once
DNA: TGTGCCAGCAGCTGGTTAGCGGGGAACACAGATACGCAGTATTTT
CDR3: CASSWLAGNTDTQYF

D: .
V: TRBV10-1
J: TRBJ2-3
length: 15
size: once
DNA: TGCGCCAGCAGTGGGTATGGCGGGGCCACAGATACGCAGTATTTT
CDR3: CASSGYGGATDTQYF

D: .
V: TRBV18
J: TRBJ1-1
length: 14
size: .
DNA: TGTGCCAGCTTGTTTTCGGGGGTTAACACTGAAGCTTTCTTT
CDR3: CASLFSGVNTEAFF

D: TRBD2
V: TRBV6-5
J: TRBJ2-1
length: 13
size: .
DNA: TGTGCGATCAAAGCGGGATCCTACAATGAGCAGTTCTTC
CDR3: CAIKAGSYNEQFF

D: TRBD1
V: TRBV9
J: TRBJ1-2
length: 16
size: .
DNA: TGTGCCAGCAGCGTAGAGAGGGACAGGGCAGACTATGGCTACACCTTC
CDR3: CASSVERDRADYGYTF

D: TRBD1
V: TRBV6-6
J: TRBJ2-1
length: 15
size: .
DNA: TGTGCCAGCAGTTCCGGGACAGGAGTTTACAATGAGCAGTTCTTC
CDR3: CASSSGTGVYNEQFF

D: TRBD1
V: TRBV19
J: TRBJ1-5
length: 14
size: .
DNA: TGTGCCAGTAGCTTACAGGGGAGCGATCAGCCCCAGCATTTT
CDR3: CASSLQGSDQPQHF

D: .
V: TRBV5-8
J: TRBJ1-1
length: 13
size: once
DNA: TGTGCCAGCAGCTTCAGGGGGAACACTGAAGCTTTCTTT
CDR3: CASSFRGNTEAFF

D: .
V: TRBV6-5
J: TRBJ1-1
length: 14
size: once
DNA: TGTGCCAGCAGCCAACAGGTGGAGGGCACTGAAGCTTTCTTT
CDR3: CASSQQVEGTEAFF

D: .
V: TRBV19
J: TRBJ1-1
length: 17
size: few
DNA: TGTGCCAGTAGTATACTTTATACGGCGGGGAAAAACACTGAAGCTTTCTTT
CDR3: CASSILYTAGKNTEAFF

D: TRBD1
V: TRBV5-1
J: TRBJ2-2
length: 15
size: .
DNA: TGCGCCAGCAGCTTGGCACGACAGGGAGCCGGGGAGCTGTTTTTT
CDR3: CASSLARQGAGELFF

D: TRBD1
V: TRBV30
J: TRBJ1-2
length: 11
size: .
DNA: TGTGCACGGGACAGGGGGTTTGGCTACACCTTC
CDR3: CARDRGFGYTF

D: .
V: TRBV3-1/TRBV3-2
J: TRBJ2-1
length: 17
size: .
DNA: TGTGCCAGCAGCCAAGATTCCCTGAGGAGCTCCTACAATGAGCAGTTCTTC
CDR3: CASSQDSLRSSYNEQFF

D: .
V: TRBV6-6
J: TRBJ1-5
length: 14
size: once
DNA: TGTGCCAGCAGTTACTCGGCAGGCAATCAGCCCCAGCATTTT
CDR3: CASSYSAGNQPQHF

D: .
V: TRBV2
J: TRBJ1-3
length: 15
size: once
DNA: TGTGCCAGCGGCCTAGACAGAAACTCTGGAAACACCATATATTTT
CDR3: CASGLDRNSGNTIYF

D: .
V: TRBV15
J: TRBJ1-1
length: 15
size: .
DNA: TGTGCCACCAGCAGAGATGTAGATCTAAACACTGAAGCTTTCTTT
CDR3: CATSRDVDLNTEAFF

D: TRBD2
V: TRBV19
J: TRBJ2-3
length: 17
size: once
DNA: TGTGCCAGTAGTATTTTTGCGCAGGGACTAGCGGGGGATACGCAGTATTTT
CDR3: CASSIFAQGLAGDTQYF

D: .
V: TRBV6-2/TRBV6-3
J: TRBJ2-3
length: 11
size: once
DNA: TGTGCCAGCAGTGCAAGACTGGAGCAGTATTTT
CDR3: CASSARLEQYF

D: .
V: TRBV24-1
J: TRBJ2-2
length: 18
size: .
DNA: TGTGCCACCAGTGGGTGGGCCAGAGGGAGCTTGAACACCGGGGAGCTGTTTTTT
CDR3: CATSGWARGSLNTGELFF

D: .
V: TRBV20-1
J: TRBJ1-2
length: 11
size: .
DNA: TGCAGTGCTAGACCAGGGGATGGCTACACCTTC
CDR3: CSARPGDGYTF

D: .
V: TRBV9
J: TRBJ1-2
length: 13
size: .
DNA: TGTGCCAGCAGCCCCAGCAGGAGGGGAGGCTACACCTTC
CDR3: CASSPSRRGGYTF

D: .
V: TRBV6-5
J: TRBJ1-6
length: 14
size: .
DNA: TGTGCCAGCAGTTACCAGGGGAATAATTCACCCCTCCACTTT
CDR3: CASSYQGNNSPLHF

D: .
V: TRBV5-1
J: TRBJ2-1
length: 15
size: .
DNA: TGCGCCAGCAGCGCTACTAGTTATGCCTACAATGAGCAGTTCTTC
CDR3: CASSATSYAYNEQFF

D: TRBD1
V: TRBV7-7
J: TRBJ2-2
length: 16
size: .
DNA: TGTGCTAGCAGCCTCAACAGGGGGGCGAACACCGGGGAGCTGTTTTTT
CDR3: CASSLNRGANTGELFF

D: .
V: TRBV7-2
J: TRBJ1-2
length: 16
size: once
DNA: TGTGCCAGCAGCTTAGCGACCCGACAGGCGAACTATGGCTACACCTTC
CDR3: CASSLATRQANYGYTF

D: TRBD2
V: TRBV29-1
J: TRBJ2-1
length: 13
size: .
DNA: TGCAGCGTCACTAGCGGGGGGGCTTATGAGCAGTTCTTC
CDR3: CSVTSGGAYEQFF

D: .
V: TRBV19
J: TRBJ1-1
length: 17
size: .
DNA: TGTGCCAGTAGTATAGCCTGGCTGGGCGGGGGGGACACTGAAGCTTTCTTT
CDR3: CASSIAWLGGGDTEAFF

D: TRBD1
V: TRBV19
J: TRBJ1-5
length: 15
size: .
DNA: TGTGCCAGTACCCGGGACAGGGCAAGCAATCAGCCCCAGCATTTT
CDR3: CASTRDRASNQPQHF